This T cell receptor beta chain derives from a study of neurological immune-mediated disorders. In the study overall: Secondary progressive cases numbered 3 among the 35 or so multiple sclerosis patients, while the other 31 were relapsing-remitting.

This clonotype has ten or more counts. Its antigen is undetermined. Synthesis of cDNA used 5'RACE (with 10-nucleotide random UMIs). TCRdb passed the 5' RACE reads through MiXCR, listing each CDR3 protein once. Of about 60,000 distinct CDR3 sequences listed, 3.5% to 4.5% were seen once; the top ten hold roughly 2.2%. Study conclusions and caveats: One related-CDR3 cluster, found by phylogenetic grouping, held repertoires of 18 of 34 multiple sclerosis patients and is a possible signature.

CDR1 KGHDR and CDR2 SFDVKD come from the germline V gene. The CDR3 runs 13 residues. Trimming removed 7 bases from V and 5 bases from J; junction bases left unmatched: 6. The receptor was isolated from a woman between 45 and 65 years old with multiple sclerosis. The V gene is TRBV24-1, the J gene TRBJ1-2; 7 positions agree with TRBD1. Sequenced material: PBMCs. The CDR3 DNA sequence: TGTGCCACCAGCACCCAGGGGGGTTATGGCTACACCTTC. It translates to CATSTQGGYGYTF.